Below, 17 T cell receptor beta chains from the same sample are listed, as sequenced in a study of CD8+ T cells in alopecia areata. Extraction of RNA preceded its reverse transcription into cDNA, which served as the sequencing template. Assay: immunoSEQ multiplex PCR; the TCRdb copy retains only in-frame clones and omits some. The table lists around 110,000 clones, no singletons, with roughly 21% in the top ten. Sequencing was performed on lesional skin. These receptors were taken from a C3H/HeJ mouse with alopecia areata. The mice in this strain carry MHC haplotype H2-k.

This clone was detected many times. A mismatch at residue 11 separates the TCRdb protein from the translated DNA, so the protein presented here was translated from the DNA. Mouse gene names apply. The DNA ends 3 residues before the CDR3 does, and the rest of the CDR3 is filled in from the germline J gene. The chain links TRBV13-3 to TRBJ1-3; TRBD1 matches 8 bases. V shed 6 bases, J shed 0 bases, and the junction held 2 bases outside the gene matches. CDR3 size: 14 residues. The germline gives CDR1 NNHDY, CDR2 SYVADS. The CDR3: CASTDRGSGNTLYF. The covered CDR3 bases are TGTGCCAGCACCGACAGGGGTTCTGGAAATACG.

This clone was recorded a few times. The genes and germline here are from mouse. The read halts 4 residues ahead of the CDR3 end, with the missing end drawn from the germline J gene. This chain joins TRBV19 and TRBJ2-3; a possible D gene is TRBD2 (7 bases). The germline V and J ends were trimmed by 4 bases and 3 bases, with 12 bases remaining between them. The CDR3 length is 14 residues. CDR1 and CDR2 (germline): FNHDT, SITEND (reference sequence). Incomplete CDR3 DNA: TGTGCCAGCAGTCTCCCTGGGGGCGCAGAA. This encodes CASSLPGGAE. The full-length CDR3 reads as CASSLPGGAETLYF.

This clone was seen more than once but under ten times. Mouse gene names and germline throughout. The CDR3 end is not reached by the read, which stops 4 residues before it; the germline J gene fills it in. The chain carries TRBV19 and TRBJ2-5; 7 bases line up with TRBD2. The V gene end was trimmed by 2 bases and the J gene end by 2 bases; junction bases not matched to a gene: 5. Germline V CDR1 and CDR2: FNHDT, SITEND (reference sequence). This CDR3 region has 15 residues. The CDR3 reads CASSIDWDGQDTQYF. The CDR3 bases that were read are TGTGCCAGCAGTATTGACTGGGATGGCCAAGAC.

In regard to this clone: Gene names are mouse gene names. The CDR3 extends 4 residues past the end of the read, so its final part is completed from the germline J gene. The chain links TRBV1 to TRBJ2-5; 9 nucleotides align to TRBD2. After removal of 4 bases from V and 0 bases from J, the junction contained 5 bases not matched to a gene. The CDR3 consists of 16 residues. Germline V gene sequence: CDR1 NSQYPW, CDR2 LRSPGD (reference sequence). The sequenced CDR3 bases are TGCACCTGCAGTGGAGACTGGGGGCATAACCAAGAC. Translated: CTCSGDWGHNQD. The whole CDR3 protein is CTCSGDWGHNQDTQYF.

In this sample, this clone turned up a few times. Gene names refer to mouse genes. The read is 4 residues too short to cover the CDR3 end, so that end is filled in from the germline J gene. V is TRBV13-1 and J is TRBJ2-1, with D maybe TRBD2 (7 bases). Germline CDR1 reads NSHNY; CDR2 reads SYGAGN. Trimming stripped 0 bases from V and 4 bases from J, with 11 bases between. The CDR3 contains 15 residues. CDR3 DNA, as far as it was read: TGTGCCAGCAGTGATGGAGGGGGGCGTTATGCT. It translates to CASSDGGGRYA. The whole CDR3 sequence is CASSDGGGRYAEQFF.

In the case of this clone: Any gene name here is a mouse gene name. The CDR3 is cut off 4 residues early in the read; its end comes from the germline J gene. This chain links TRBV1 with TRBJ2-1; 10 nucleotides agree with TRBD2. Germline trimming cut 3 bases from V and 6 bases from J; bases unmatched to any gene: 5. The germline V gene encodes CDR1 NSQYPW and CDR2 LRSPGD (reference sequence). CDR3 length: 15 amino acids. Incomplete CDR3 DNA: TGCACCTGCAGTGCCTGGGGGGGCGAGGTTGCT. Protein product: CTCSAWGGEVA. In full, the CDR3 is CTCSAWGGEVAEQFF.

Only a few counts were recorded for this clone. Germline and genes here are mouse. The CDR3 end lies 4 residues beyond the end of the read and is filled in from the germline J gene. The chain is built from TRBV19 and TRBJ2-3; D might be TRBD2 (6 bases). Germline V CDR1 and CDR2: FNHDT, SITEND (reference sequence). The CDR3 is made up of 17 amino acids. The ends were cut back, 1 base at V and 0 bases at J, with 15 bases in the middle. CDR3 sequence: CASSIIEWGSSAETLYF. The CDR3 bases that were read are TGTGCCAGCAGTATAATTGAATGGGGGTCTAGTGCAGAA.

This clone was picked up a small number of times. Gene and germline names: mouse. The read ends 4 residues early relative to the CDR3; the germline J gene fills the gap. V usage is TRBV19 and J usage is TRBJ2-3; tentative D call: TRBD2 (6 bases). Trimming took 4 bases from V and 0 from J, leaving 12 bases between them. CDR1 and CDR2 (germline): FNHDT, SITEND (reference sequence). This CDR3 spans 15 amino acids. The CDR3 DNA, read in part, is TGTGCCAGCAGTGGGGGGATTCCTAGTGCAGAA. Protein product: CASSGGIPSAE. The CDR3 reads in full as CASSGGIPSAETLYF.

This clone was recorded a few times. Any gene name here is a mouse gene name. CDR3 region: CASSRSDAEQFF. The CDR3 DNA, read in part, is TGTGCTAGCAGTAGATCTGATGCT. This chain links TRBV17 with TRBJ2-1, with D uncertain. The sequence runs out 4 residues before the end of the CDR3; the remainder is reconstructed from the germline J gene. From germline, CDR1 is MNHDT and CDR2 YYDKIL. Trimming cost V 2 bases and J 5 bases, with 4 bases left between them. There are 12 residues in the CDR3.

This clone has only a few counts. Genes and germline are mouse. The CDR3 extends 4 residues past the end of the read, so its final part is completed from the germline J gene. This rearrangement joins TRBV1 to TRBJ2-3; 9 bases agree with TRBD1. Germline V gene lookup returns CDR1 NSQYPW and CDR2 LRSPGD (reference sequence). The CDR3 has 15 amino acids. The trim removed 4 bases at V and 1 base at J, leaving 3 bases unmatched. Partial CDR3 DNA: TGCACCTGCAGTGGGACAGGGGTGGGTGCAGAA. Protein product: CTCSGTGVGAE. The CDR3 reads in full as CTCSGTGVGAETLYF.

This clone was seen a few times. Gene and germline names: mouse. Read sequence stops 4 residues before the CDR3 end, and the germline J gene provides the missing end. V is TRBV13-1 and J is TRBJ1-4; 7 positions match TRBD1. The CDR3 loop spans 13 amino acids. Germline CDR1 reads NSHNY; CDR2 reads SYGAGN. CDR3 residues: CASSDRQGERLFF. Incomplete CDR3 DNA: TGTGCCAGCAGTGATCGACAGGGCGAA.

This clone was observed a few times. The gene symbols are mouse symbols. The missing CDR3 end, 4 residues past where the read stops, is filled in from the germline J gene. The chain couples TRBV1 to TRBJ2-7; D may be TRBD2 (5 bases). The germline gives CDR1 NSQYPW, CDR2 LRSPGD (reference sequence). This CDR3 has 13 residues. The sequenced part of the CDR3 DNA is TGCACCTGCAGTGCGCTGGGAGCTTAT. The encoded protein is CTCSALGAY. The entire CDR3 sequence reads CTCSALGAYEQYF. Variable domain in full (rest from reference TRBV1 and TRBJ2-7): VTLLEQNPRWRLVPRGQAVNLRCILKNSQYPWMSWYQQDLQKQLQWLFTLRSPGDKEVKSLPGADYLATRVTDTELRLQVANMSQGRTLYCTCSALGAYEQYFGPGTRLTVL.

The sample holds a few counts of this clone. Gene names denote mouse genes. Coverage ceases 4 residues before the CDR3 finishes, and the germline J gene fills in the end. The V call is TRBV1, the J call TRBJ2-5, with 9 positions matching TRBD1. The germline V gene encodes CDR1 NSQYPW and CDR2 LRSPGD (reference sequence). The CDR3 runs 14 residues. The covered CDR3 bases are TGCACCTGCAGTGCGGGACAGGGAAAGGAC. Translation gives CTCSAGQGKD. The whole CDR3 region reads CTCSAGQGKDTQYF.

There are a few counts of this clone. The TCRdb protein and the DNA translation do not line up at residue 11; the protein shown here was made by translating the DNA. The gene symbols are mouse symbols. Read sequence stops 3 residues before the CDR3 end, and the germline J gene provides the missing end. V usage is TRBV1 and J usage is TRBJ1-6, with D possibly TRBD1 on 5 matching bases. TRBJ1-6 is designated an ORF whose function remains uncertain. Germline V gene data show CDR1 as NSQYPW and CDR2 as LRSPGD (reference sequence). Trimming shortened V by 0 bases and J by 10 bases, and 10 bases separated the two germline ends. The CDR3 length is 14 residues. The CDR3 here is CTCSADREGSPLYF. The sequenced CDR3 bases are TGCACCTGCAGTGCAGACAGGGAGGGCTCGCCC.

About this clone itself: Gene names are mouse gene names. The read ends 4 residues before the CDR3 terminus; that terminus is restored from the germline J gene. This chain links TRBV3 with TRBJ2-1, with TRBD2 matching 9 bases. Germline V CDR1 and CDR2: SNHLY, FYNGKV (reference sequence). The V and J ends lost 2 bases and 6 bases, in that order; junction bases with no gene match: 8. The CDR3 spans 16 residues. The CDR3 is CASSLLYWGVGAEQFF. The covered CDR3 bases are TGTGCCAGCAGCTTACTTTACTGGGGGGTCGGTGCT.

About this clone: The listed genes are named as in mouse. The observed sequence ends 4 residues before the CDR3 terminus, with the missing tail filled in from the germline J gene. The chain is built from TRBV1 and TRBJ2-5; 10 bases agree with TRBD2. The V gene's germline CDR1 is NSQYPW and CDR2 LRSPGD (reference sequence). The CDR3 is 16 amino acids. Incomplete CDR3 DNA: TGCACCTGCAGTGCAGCTCTGGGGGGGCGCATGGAC. It specifies CTCSAALGGRMD. The full CDR3 reads CTCSAALGGRMDTQYF.

Only a few counts were recorded for this clone. Mouse gene names and germline throughout. The sequence runs out 4 residues before the end of the CDR3; the remainder is reconstructed from the germline J gene. V gene TRBV1 combines with J gene TRBJ1-4; D is possibly TRBD1 (6 bases). Germline V gene lookup returns CDR1 NSQYPW and CDR2 LRSPGD (reference sequence). V shed 0 bases and J shed 0 bases, with 11 bases lying between them. The length of the CDR3 is 17 residues. CDR3 sequence reads: CTCSADGTPISNERLFF. The part of the CDR3 DNA that was read is TGCACCTGCAGTGCAGATGGGACACCAATTTCCAACGAA.